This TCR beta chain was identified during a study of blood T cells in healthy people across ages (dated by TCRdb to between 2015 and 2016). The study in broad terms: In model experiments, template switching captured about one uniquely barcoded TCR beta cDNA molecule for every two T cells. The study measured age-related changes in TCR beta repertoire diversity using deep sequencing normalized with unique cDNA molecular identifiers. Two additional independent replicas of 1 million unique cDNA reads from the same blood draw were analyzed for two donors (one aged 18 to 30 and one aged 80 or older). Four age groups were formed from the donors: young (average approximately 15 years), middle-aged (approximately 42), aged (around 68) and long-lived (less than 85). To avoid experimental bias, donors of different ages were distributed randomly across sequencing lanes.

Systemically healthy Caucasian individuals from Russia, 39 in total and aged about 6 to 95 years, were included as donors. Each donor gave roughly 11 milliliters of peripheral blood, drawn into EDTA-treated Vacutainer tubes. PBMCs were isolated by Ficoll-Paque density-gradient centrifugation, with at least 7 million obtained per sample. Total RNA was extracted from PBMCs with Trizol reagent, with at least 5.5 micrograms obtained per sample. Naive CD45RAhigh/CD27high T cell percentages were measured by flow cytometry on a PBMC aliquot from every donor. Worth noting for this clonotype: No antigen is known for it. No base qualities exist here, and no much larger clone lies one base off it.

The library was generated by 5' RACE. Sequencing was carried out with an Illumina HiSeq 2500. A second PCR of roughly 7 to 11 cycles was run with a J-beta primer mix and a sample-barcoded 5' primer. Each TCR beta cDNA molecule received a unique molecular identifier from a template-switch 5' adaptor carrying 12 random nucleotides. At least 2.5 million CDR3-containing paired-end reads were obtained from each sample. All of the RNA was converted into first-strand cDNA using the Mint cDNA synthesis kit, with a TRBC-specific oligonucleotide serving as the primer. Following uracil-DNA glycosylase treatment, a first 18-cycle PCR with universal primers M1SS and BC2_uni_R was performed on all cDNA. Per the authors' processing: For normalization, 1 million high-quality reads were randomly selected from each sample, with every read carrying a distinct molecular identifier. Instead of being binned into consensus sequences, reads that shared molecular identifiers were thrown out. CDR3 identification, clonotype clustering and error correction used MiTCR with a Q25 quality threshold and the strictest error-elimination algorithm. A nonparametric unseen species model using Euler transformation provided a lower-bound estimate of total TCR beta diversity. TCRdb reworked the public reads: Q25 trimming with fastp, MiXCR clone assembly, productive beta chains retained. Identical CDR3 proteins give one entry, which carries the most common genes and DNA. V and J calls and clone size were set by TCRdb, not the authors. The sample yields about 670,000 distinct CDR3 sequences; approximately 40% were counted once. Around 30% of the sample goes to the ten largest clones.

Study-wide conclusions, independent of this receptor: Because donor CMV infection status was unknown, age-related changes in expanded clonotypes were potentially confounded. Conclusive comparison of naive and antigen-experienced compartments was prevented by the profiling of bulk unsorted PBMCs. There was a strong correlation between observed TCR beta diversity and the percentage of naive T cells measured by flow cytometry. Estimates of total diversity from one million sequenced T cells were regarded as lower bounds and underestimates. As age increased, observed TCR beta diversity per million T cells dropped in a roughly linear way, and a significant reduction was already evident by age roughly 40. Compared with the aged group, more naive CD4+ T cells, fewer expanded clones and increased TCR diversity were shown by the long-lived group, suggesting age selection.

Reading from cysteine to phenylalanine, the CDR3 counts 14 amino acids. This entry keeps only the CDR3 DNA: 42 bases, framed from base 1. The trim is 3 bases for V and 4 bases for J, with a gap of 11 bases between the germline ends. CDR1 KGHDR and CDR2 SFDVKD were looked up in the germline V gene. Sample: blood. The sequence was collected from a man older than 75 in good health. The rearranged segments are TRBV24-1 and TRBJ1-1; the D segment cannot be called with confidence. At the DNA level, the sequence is TGTGCCACCAGTGATGGTCCCCCTAGCACTGAAGCTTTCTTT. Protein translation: CATSDGPPSTEAFF.